Presented here are 23 T cell receptor beta chains from one specimen sequenced in a study of cytomegalovirus exposure and HLA in healthy donors. The assay was immunoSEQ multiplex PCR, and TCRdb's table has in-frame clones only and misses some. Of some 50,000 clones detected, over 85% appear once; the ten largest clones hold approximately 5.5%. The specimen sequenced was PBMCs. The receptors shown here come from a woman between 18 and 29 years old in good health and CMV-seronegative.

The chain has TRBV7-2 and TRBJ2-1; D remains unclear. Germline V CDR1 and CDR2: SGHTA, FQGNSA. Trimming left V 2 bases short and J 13 bases short, with 9 bases between. There are 11 residues in the CDR3. CDR3 in DNA: TGTGCCAGCAGCTTAACCCAGGCACAGTTCTTC. Translation gives CASSLTQAQFF.

This clone is medium-sized. The chain links TRBV6-4 to TRBJ2-1, with 10 positions matching TRBD2. Looked up from germline, CDR1 is MRHNA and CDR2 is SNTAGT. The V gene end was trimmed by 5 bases and the J gene end by 3 bases; junction bases not matched to a gene: 4. The CDR3 length is 15 residues. CDR3 sequence: CASSLAGEGYNEQFF. The CDR3 DNA is TGTGCCAGCAGTCTAGCGGGAGAGGGCTACAATGAGCAGTTCTTC.

CDR3 sequence: CASSELDRSNTEAFF. The DNA for the CDR3 is TGTGCCAGCAGTGAACTGGACAGGTCGAACACTGAAGCTTTCTTT. This rearrangement joins TRBV2 to TRBJ1-1, with 7 bases that match TRBD1. The germline V gene encodes CDR1 SNHLY and CDR2 FYNNEI. There are 15 residues in the CDR3. V was pared by 2 bases and J by 1 base, with 4 bases of the junction left unmatched.

This clone was detected only once. The V and J genes are TRBV7-2 and TRBJ2-7; the D gene is possibly TRBD2 (6 bases). V was cut by 0 bases and J by 3 bases, with 12 bases left in between. Germline CDR1 reads SGHTA; CDR2 reads FQGNSA. This CDR3 contains 15 residues. The CDR3 sequence is CASSLAGRGGYEQYF. The CDR3 region has the DNA TGTGCCAGCAGCTTAGCGGGAAGGGGAGGCTACGAGCAGTACTTC.

The rearrangement uses TRBV2 and TRBJ2-3; D might be TRBD2 (5 bases). Between the trimmed V and J ends, which lost 3 bases and 0 bases, there was a span of 16 bases. This CDR3 has 17 residues. Per germline, CDR1 SNHLY and CDR2 FYNNEI. This chain's CDR3 is CASSERRGRTSTDTQYF. CDR3 DNA sequence: TGTGCCAGCAGTGAGAGACGCGGCAGGACTAGCACAGATACGCAGTATTTT.

The gene calls are TRBV7-2 and TRBJ1-6; D is perhaps TRBD1 (6 bases). V dropped 4 bases and J dropped 9 bases, with 16 bases sitting between them. The CDR3 covers 15 residues. Germline V gene data show CDR1 as SGHTA and CDR2 as FQGNSA. DNA for the CDR3: TGTGCCAGCAGCTACCGGCAGGACAGCTTTTCACCCCTCCACTTT. Protein product: CASSYRQDSFSPLHF.

This chain connects TRBV7-9 to TRBJ2-5; no definite D call. This CDR3 is 14 amino acids long. CDR1 SEHNR and CDR2 FQNEAQ come from the germline V gene (reference sequence). Deletions cut 4 bases from V and 0 bases from J, with 9 bases between. The CDR3 DNA reads as TGTGCCAGCAGCTCTTCAGTGTACCAAGAGACCCAGTACTTC. It yields the protein CASSSSVYQETQYF. Full variable domain (remainder filled in from reference TRBV7-9 and TRBJ2-5): DTGVSQNPRHKITKRGQNVTFRCDPISEHNRLYWYRQTLGQGPEFLTYFQNEAQLEKSRLLSDRFSAERPKGSFSTLEIQRTEQGDSAMYLCASSSSVYQETQYFGPGTRLLVL.

The CDR3 nucleotides are TGTGCCAGCAATAAGGGGACCTACAATGAGCAGTTCTTC. Its protein is CASNKGTYNEQFF. The J gene is TRBJ2-1, the V gene TRBV6-5, with a possible D match to TRBD1 (5 bases). Trimming took 7 bases from V and 2 from J, leaving 9 bases between them. This CDR3 contains 13 residues. Germline V gene data show CDR1 as MNHEY and CDR2 as SVGAGI.

V usage is TRBV19 and J usage is TRBJ2-2; D may be TRBD1 (6 bases). The CDR3 sequence is 15 residues long. The V gene lost 5 bases and the J gene lost 0 bases, with 10 bases spanning the gap. The germline V gene encodes CDR1 LNHDA and CDR2 SQIVND (reference sequence). The CDR3 DNA sequence: TGTGCCAGTAGTCCCCGGACAGCGAACACCGGGGAGCTGTTTTTT. It encodes CASSPRTANTGELFF.

Remarks on this clone: The sample holds other DNA sequences that translate to the same CDR3. The chain links TRBV27 to TRBJ1-1; perhaps TRBD1 as D (6 bases). The length of the CDR3 is 13 residues. V shed 0 bases and J shed 4 bases, with 6 bases lying between them. Germline V CDR1 and CDR2: MNHEY, SMNVEV (reference sequence). The CDR3 region is CASSLSGGTEAFF. The CDR3 DNA reads as TGTGCCAGCAGTTTATCAGGGGGCACTGAAGCTTTCTTT.

Concerning this clone: Within the sample, other DNA sequences also encode this same CDR3. The chain has TRBV19 and TRBJ2-5; 7 nucleotides align to TRBD1. This CDR3 contains 13 residues. Per the germline V gene, CDR1 is LNHDA and CDR2 is SQIVND (reference sequence). V gave up 6 bases and J gave up 2 bases; unmatched junction bases: 3. As DNA, the CDR3 is TGTGCCAGTAGCCCGGGACAGCAAGAGACCCAGTACTTC. Its translation: CASSPGQQETQYF.

CDR3 region: CASSVRDSYSPYNEQFF. CDR3 DNA sequence: TGTGCCAGCAGCGTCCGGGACTCTTATTCCCCTTACAATGAGCAGTTCTTC. V and J are TRBV9 and TRBJ2-1; maybe TRBD2 (6 bases). This CDR3 contains 17 residues. V dropped 2 bases and J dropped 4 bases, with 19 bases sitting between them. CDR1 and CDR2 from the germline V gene are SGDLS and YYNGEE. The whole variable domain, remainder taken from reference TRBV9 and TRBJ2-1, is DSGVTQTPKHLITATGQRVTLRCSPRSGDLSVYWYQQSLDQGLQFLIQYYNGEERAKGNILERFSAQQFPDLHSELNLSSLELGDSALYFCASSVRDSYSPYNEQFFGPGTRLTVL.

V is TRBV19 and J is TRBJ1-5, with D maybe TRBD1 (6 bases). Germline CDR1 reads LNHDA; CDR2 reads SQIVND (reference sequence). The CDR3 extends over 16 amino acids. The V gene lost 5 bases and the J gene lost 0 bases, with 14 bases spanning the gap. The CDR3 region is CASSPWTDYSNQPQHF. The CDR3 DNA sequence: TGTGCCAGTAGTCCATGGACAGATTATAGCAATCAGCCCCAGCATTTT.

CDR3 protein: CAIRTGSTDTQYF. The CDR3 DNA sequence: TGTGCAATTAGGACGGGGAGCACAGATACGCAGTATTTT. The chain uses TRBV2 and TRBJ2-3; TRBD2 is a possible D gene (5 bases). CDR3 length: 13 amino acids. Looked up from germline, CDR1 is SNHLY and CDR2 is FYNNEI. The entire variable domain, with the rest obtained from reference TRBV2 and TRBJ2-3, is as follows: EPEVTQTPSHQVTQMGQEVILRCVPISNHLYFYWYRQILGQKVEFLVSFYNNEISEKSEIFDDQFSVERPDGSNFTLKIRSTKLEDSAMYFCAIRTGSTDTQYFGPGTRLTVL.

The CDR3 coding sequence is TGTGCCAGCAGAGTCGGTTTTGGGGCCCTATCCTACGAGCAGTACGTC. Protein sequence: CASRVGFGALSYEQYV. J is TRBJ2-7 and V is TRBV2; possibly TRBD1 for D (5 bases). V was cut by 6 bases and J by 1 base, with 19 bases left in between. The CDR3 is 16 amino acids. Germline CDR1 is SNHLY and CDR2 is FYNNEI.

The table lists this clone with a count of one. The rearrangement joins TRBV7-8 to TRBJ2-1; 10 bases are shared with TRBD2. V shed 0 bases and J 8 bases; nucleotides not matched to a gene: 7. Germline V gene lookup returns CDR1 SGHVS and CDR2 FQNEAQ. The CDR3 runs 16 residues. The CDR3 protein is CASSLASSGRNYEQFF. The CDR3 nucleotides are TGTGCCAGCAGCTTAGCGAGTAGCGGGAGGAATTATGAGCAGTTCTTC.

V usage is TRBV13 and J usage is TRBJ1-3; the match to TRBD1 covers 7 bases. Trimming at V came to 5 bases and at J to 2 bases, leaving 6 bases not matched to a gene. Per the germline V gene, CDR1 is PRHDT and CDR2 is FYEKMQ (reference sequence). The CDR3 covers 15 residues. The DNA for the CDR3 is TGTGCCAGCAGCACCAACAGGGGAGCTGGAAACACCATATATTTT. Translated: CASSTNRGAGNTIYF. The full variable domain, its missing parts supplied by reference TRBV13 and TRBJ1-3, is AAGVIQSPRHLIKEKRETATLKCYPIPRHDTVYWYQQGPGQDPQFLISFYEKMQSDKGSIPDRFSAQQFSDYHSELNMSSLELGDSALYFCASSTNRGAGNTIYFGEGSWLTVV.

V is TRBV30 and J is TRBJ2-3; the D gene is possibly TRBD2 (5 bases). Germline V gene sequence: CDR1 GTSNPN, CDR2 SVGIG (reference sequence). The CDR3 has 11 amino acids. The V end was cut by 3 bases, the J end by 8 bases, with 9 bases between. This CDR3 reads CAWSGGGTQYF. For the CDR3, the DNA is TGTGCCTGGAGCGGCGGAGGTACGCAGTATTTT.

The V gene is TRBV27, the J gene TRBJ1-2; TRBD1 agrees at 8 bases. The CDR3 extends over 14 amino acids. Germline assignment: CDR1 MNHEY and CDR2 SMNVEV (reference sequence). V trimming: 6 bases; J trimming: 7 bases; junction bases outside the gene matches: 10. CDR3 loop: CASRRGQVGAGYTF. The CDR3 coding sequence is TGTGCCAGCAGGAGGGGACAGGTCGGGGCTGGCTACACCTTC.

The V call is TRBV2, the J call TRBJ2-7; a possible D gene is TRBD2 (5 bases). Trimming cost V 4 bases and J 4 bases, with 17 bases left between them. CDR1 and CDR2 from the germline V gene are SNHLY and FYNNEI. The CDR3 covers 15 residues. CDR3 in amino acids: CASSGLRKRTYEQYF. The DNA for the CDR3 is TGTGCCAGCAGTGGGCTGAGGAAGCGGACGTACGAGCAGTACTTC.

V gene TRBV5-1 combines with J gene TRBJ2-3; TRBD2 matches 15 bases. Per germline, CDR1 SGHRS and CDR2 YFSETQ. The V gene end was trimmed by 4 bases and the J gene end by 0 bases; junction bases not matched to a gene: 3. There are 17 residues in the CDR3. The CDR3 DNA reads TGCGCCAGCAGCGTCGGGACTAGCGGGGGGAGCACAGATACGCAGTATTTT. Its protein is CASSVGTSGGSTDTQYF.

The V gene is TRBV30, the J gene TRBJ1-1; D unresolved. Per germline, CDR1 GTSNPN and CDR2 SVGIG (reference sequence). This CDR3 has 14 residues. The V end was cut by 5 bases, the J end by 10 bases, with 23 bases between. Here the CDR3 reads CAWAEAYRPLRAFF. DNA for the CDR3: TGTGCCTGGGCTGAGGCGTACCGCCCACTCCGAGCTTTCTTT.

The gene calls are TRBV2 and TRBJ2-3; TRBD2 is a possible D gene (5 bases). Germline V gives CDR1 SNHLY, CDR2 FYNNEI. The CDR3 totals 14 residues. Trimming left V 7 bases short and J 3 bases short, with 14 bases between. CDR3 residues: CASMLGSVTDTQYF. CDR3 in DNA: TGTGCCAGCATGCTTGGTAGCGTTACAGATACGCAGTATTTT.